This T cell receptor beta chain was recovered during a study of T-cell memory formation after mild COVID-19. This clonotype was recorded many times. With 4 bases removed from V and 6 bases from J, the gap between germline ends came to 11 bases. Germline V CDR1 and CDR2: SGHNT, YYREEE (reference sequence). The CDR3 is made up of 13 amino acids. TCR alpha and TCR beta cDNA libraries with sample barcodes and UMIs came from 5'RACE using constant-segment primers. In TCRdb, the 5' RACE reads were re-called with MiXCR into one record per CDR3 protein. The table includes fewer than 650,000 distinct CDR3 sequences, 20% to 25% detected once.

V and J are TRBV5-4 and TRBJ2-1, with D maybe TRBD2 (6 bases). Sequenced input: PBMCs or a T cell subset sorted from them (not recorded which). This receptor was taken from an adult woman who had mild COVID-19 (a few samples of this study predate the infection). Cell type and time point are not known. CDR3 sequence (DNA): TGTGCCAGCAGCAAGGGACTTCCCAATGAGCAGTTCTTC. This codes for CASSKGLPNEQFF.